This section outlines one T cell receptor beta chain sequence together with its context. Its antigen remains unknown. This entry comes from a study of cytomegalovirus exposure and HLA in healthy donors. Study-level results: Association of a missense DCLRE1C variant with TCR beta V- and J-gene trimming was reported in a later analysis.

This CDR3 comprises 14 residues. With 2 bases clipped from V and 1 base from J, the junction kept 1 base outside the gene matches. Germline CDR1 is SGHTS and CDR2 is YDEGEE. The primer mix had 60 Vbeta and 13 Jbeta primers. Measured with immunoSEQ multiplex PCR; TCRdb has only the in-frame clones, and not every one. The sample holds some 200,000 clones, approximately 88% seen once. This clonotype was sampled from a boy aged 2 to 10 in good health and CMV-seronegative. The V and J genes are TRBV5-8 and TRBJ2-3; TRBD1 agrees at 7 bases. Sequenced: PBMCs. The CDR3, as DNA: TGTGCCAGCAGCTTTCAGGGGGGCACAGATACGCAGTATTTT. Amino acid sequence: CASSFQGGTDTQYF.